The 20 T cell receptor beta chains listed next were all sequenced from one sample in a study of blood T cell repertoires in COVID-19. This table comes from immunoSEQ multiplex PCR, and its TCRdb copy is limited to in-frame clones, with some not included. The sample consists of some 180,000 clones, about 85% of them appearing once. Sequenced: peripheral blood. These receptors were taken from a woman aged 80 or older with COVID-19, enrolled during active disease.

The V gene is TRBV5-1, the J gene TRBJ2-1, with TRBD2 identical over 11 bases. This CDR3 region has 17 residues. Germline CDR1 is SGHRS and CDR2 is YFSETQ. The V and J ends lost 0 bases and 8 bases, in that order; junction bases with no gene match: 10. CDR3 amino acids: CASSLVGSSGGRDEQFF. The CDR3 DNA sequence: TGCGCCAGCAGCTTGGTAGGCTCTAGCGGGGGGAGAGATGAGCAGTTCTTC.

This chain connects TRBV5-1 to TRBJ1-2; TRBD1 matches at 8 bases. This CDR3 is 13 amino acids long. CDR1 and CDR2 from the germline V gene are SGHRS and YFSETQ. V shed 3 bases and J 6 bases; nucleotides not matched to a gene: 4. The CDR3 loop is CASSSDRVHGYTF. The CDR3, as DNA: TGCGCCAGCAGCTCGGACAGGGTACATGGCTACACCTTC.

The rearrangement joins TRBV5-6 to TRBJ1-3; 7 bases agree with TRBD1. Germline-derived CDR1 and CDR2 are SGHDT and YYEEEE. With V trimmed by 2 bases and J by 4 bases, 9 bases remained unmatched. The CDR3 spans 16 residues. The CDR3 nucleotides are TGTGCCAGCAGCTTACTGACAGGGACGGGAGGAAACACCATATATTTT. Its protein is CASSLLTGTGGNTIYF.

This clone showed up just once. The chain links TRBV5-8 to TRBJ2-3; 7 bases are shared with TRBD2. The CDR3 has 16 residues. Looked up from germline, CDR1 is SGHTS and CDR2 is YDEGEE. V shed 5 bases, J shed 2 bases, and the junction held 11 bases outside the gene matches. This chain's CDR3 is CASRTSYHQYTDTQYF. In nucleotides, the CDR3 is TGTGCCAGCAGGACTAGCTACCACCAATACACAGATACGCAGTATTTT.

The chain combines TRBV4-2 with TRBJ1-2; D is unresolved. This CDR3 spans 14 amino acids. With 0 bases removed from V and 8 bases from J, the gap between germline ends came to 13 bases. Germline lookup yields CDR1 LGHNA and CDR2 YNFKEQ. CDR3 sequence: CASSQDPVILGYTF. In DNA form, the CDR3 reads TGTGCCAGCAGCCAAGATCCAGTGATTCTGGGCTACACCTTC.

This chain uses TRBV5-1 with TRBJ2-2, with D perhaps matching TRBD2 (6 bases). V was cut by 5 bases and J by 2 bases, with 7 bases left in between. Germline V CDR1 and CDR2: SGHRS, YFSETQ. The CDR3 length is 13 residues. For the CDR3, the DNA is TGCGCCAGCAGTAGCGGTAACACCGGGGAGCTGTTTTTT. Amino acid sequence: CASSSGNTGELFF.

This chain uses TRBV5-1 with TRBJ2-7; D perhaps matches TRBD2 (5 bases). Germline loops: CDR1 SGHRS, CDR2 YFSETQ. The CDR3 runs to 16 residues. Between the trimmed V and J ends, which lost 0 bases and 0 bases, there was a span of 13 bases. The DNA of the CDR3 is TGCGCCAGCAGCTTGGCCCCCCCCGGGGTCTCCTACGAGCAGTACTTC. Its translation: CASSLAPPGVSYEQYF. Drawing the rest from reference TRBV5-1 and TRBJ2-7, the complete variable domain is KAGVTQTPRYLIKTRGQQVTLSCSPISGHRSVSWYQQTPGQGLQFLFEYFSETQRNKGNFPGRFSGRQFSNSRSEMNVSTLELGDSALYLCASSLAPPGVSYEQYFGPGTRLTVT.

The chain couples TRBV7-9 to TRBJ1-1; D gene ambiguous. Germline V CDR1 and CDR2: SEHNR, FQNEAQ (reference sequence). V lost 1 base, J lost 6 bases, and 12 bases lay in between. The CDR3 spans 14 residues. The CDR3 loop is CASSLETGTSEAFF. DNA for the CDR3: TGTGCCAGCAGCTTAGAGACGGGTACTTCTGAAGCTTTCTTT.

V is TRBV15 and J is TRBJ2-7, with TRBD2 matching 7 bases. The CDR3 runs 17 residues. V lost 2 bases and J lost 2; bases outside the gene matches: 12. Germline CDR1 reads LNHNV; CDR2 reads YYDKDF (reference sequence). Here the CDR3 DNA reads TGTGCCACCAGCAGACCCATTCCAGAGCGGGGAACCTACGAGCAGTACTTC. It codes for CATSRPIPERGTYEQYF.

The rearrangement joins TRBV2 to TRBJ1-5; 7 nucleotides match TRBD1. V gave up 6 bases and J gave up 7 bases; unmatched junction bases: 6. The germline CDR1 and CDR2 sequences are SNHLY and FYNNEI. CDR3 length: 13 amino acids. CDR3 sequence reads: CASRGQPQQPQHF. DNA for the CDR3: TGTGCCAGCAGGGGACAGCCCCAACAGCCCCAGCATTTT.

V is TRBV6-6 and J is TRBJ1-4, with D maybe TRBD1 (5 bases). The CDR3 loop spans 14 amino acids. The germline CDR1 and CDR2 sequences are MNHNY and SVGAGI (reference sequence). V was cut by 8 bases and J by 6 bases, with 16 bases left in between. The CDR3 region has the DNA TGTGCCAGCGTCCGGGGGGGTTTGGATGAAAAACTGTTTTTT. Its protein is CASVRGGLDEKLFF.

The rearrangement uses TRBV6-5 and TRBJ2-2; 9 bases map to TRBD2. Per germline, CDR1 MNHEY and CDR2 SVGAGI. The CDR3 totals 15 residues. Trimming at V came to 6 bases and at J to 4 bases, leaving 6 bases not matched to a gene. The CDR3 is CASRPGLASTGELFF. CDR3 in DNA: TGTGCCAGCAGACCGGGACTAGCAAGCACCGGGGAGCTGTTTTTT.

The chain recombines TRBV12-3 or TRBV12-4 with TRBJ1-1; 8 nucleotides match TRBD1. CDR3 length: 13 residues. J gave up 5 bases and V 4 bases, and 3 bases lay outside the gene matches. The CDR3 DNA is TGTGCCAGCAGTTGGACAGGGTGGACTGAAGCTTTCTTT. Residues: CASSWTGWTEAFF.

V and J are TRBV3-1 (or the pseudogene TRBV3-2) and TRBJ2-1; no clear D gene. The CDR3 totals 14 residues. Trimming took off 1 base at V and 5 bases at J, with 9 bases between the two ends. Germline CDR1 reads LGHDT; CDR2 reads YNNKEL (reference sequence). CDR3 nucleotides: TGTGCCAGCAGCCAAGGTGTGAGCAACAATGAGCAGTTCTTC. Translated: CASSQGVSNNEQFF.

This clone was picked up a small number of times. The chain links TRBV10-3 to TRBJ2-1; TRBD2 matches 7 bases. Germline V gene lookup returns CDR1 ENHRY and CDR2 SYGVKD. The V gene end was trimmed by 3 bases and the J gene end by 3 bases; junction bases not matched to a gene: 8. The CDR3 totals 16 residues. The chain's CDR3 is CAISDPGGRNYNEQFF. Written as DNA, the CDR3 is TGTGCCATCAGTGACCCGGGGGGAAGAAACTACAATGAGCAGTTCTTC.

This clone was seen a single time. The J gene is TRBJ1-5, the V gene TRBV6-2 or TRBV6-3; TRBD1 aligns across 9 bases. With 5 bases clipped from V and 7 bases from J, the junction kept 9 bases outside the gene matches. CDR1 is MNHEY and CDR2 is SVGEGT in the germline V gene. The CDR3 has 15 amino acids. The CDR3 bases are TGTGCCAGCAGTCCCAGGGGGACAGGGAACCAGCCCCAGCATTTT. Protein sequence: CASSPRGTGNQPQHF.

The genes are TRBV5-1 and TRBJ1-1, with D perhaps matching TRBD1 (6 bases). Trimming pared 2 bases from V and 1 base from J, leaving 12 bases between. This CDR3 spans 15 amino acids. CDR1 is SGHRS and CDR2 is YFSETQ in the germline V gene. The chain's CDR3 is CASSFSGTQNTEAFF. The CDR3 nucleotides read TGCGCCAGCAGCTTCTCCGGGACACAGAACACTGAAGCTTTCTTT.

V usage is TRBV21-1 and J usage is TRBJ2-3; TRBD1 is the table's D call and was not checked against the DNA. TRBV21-1 is a pseudogene. The CDR3 consists of 15 residues. CDR3 DNA: TGTGCCAGCAGCAAAGATGACAATAGCACAGATACGCAGTATTTT. Translating it yields CASSKDDNSTDTQYF.

This clone was picked up a small number of times. The genes are TRBV5-1 and TRBJ2-5; unclear D gene. The V end was cut by 0 bases, the J end by 5 bases, with 14 bases between. Germline lookup yields CDR1 SGHRS and CDR2 YFSETQ. CDR3 length equals 15 residues. This chain's CDR3 is CASSLAASTSETQYF. The CDR3 nucleotides are TGCGCCAGCAGCTTGGCCGCGTCTACCTCGGAGACCCAGTACTTC.

This chain joins TRBV18 and TRBJ1-4, with 7 bases identical to TRBD1. V gave up 6 bases and J gave up 4 bases; unmatched junction bases: 5. The CDR3 is made up of 14 amino acids. The germline V gene has CDR1 KGHSH and CDR2 LQKENI. The DNA for the CDR3 is TGTGCCAGCTCGACAGGGCCGGTTAATGAAAAACTGTTTTTT. Translating it yields CASSTGPVNEKLFF.